This record concerns one TCR beta chain sequence. Produced via immunoSEQ multiplex PCR; TCRdb's table is partial and in-frame only. The data show 85,000 to 100,000 clones, with approximately 91% seen just once and approximately 2% held by the top ten. The sample belongs to a study of T cells in tuberculosis. Germline V gives CDR1 SNHLY, CDR2 FYNNEI. The CDR3 spans 12 residues. V was cut by 6 bases and J by 7 bases, with 12 bases left in between. Thawed, overnight-rested PBMC were stained with GMM-loaded CD1B tetramer, viability dye and anti-CD3, then sorted. CD1B tetramers were loaded with Rhodococcus equi-derived C32 glucose monomycolate.

The specimen was CD1b-GMM tetramer-negative cells sorted from PBMCs. This sequence was found in an adult woman with latent tuberculosis. This chain connects TRBV2 to TRBJ1-2; D perhaps matches TRBD1 (5 bases). The CDR3 is CASSPGLIGYTF. In DNA form, the CDR3 reads TGTGCCAGCAGCCCGGGACTAATTGGCTACACCTTC.